This T cell receptor beta chain appears in the sequencing data of a study of cytomegalovirus exposure and HLA in healthy donors. Study in general: About 85 million unique TCRs from HLA-typed donors were held in an early release of data. The study, taken as a whole, reports: Reports state that TCR beta sequences accurately predicted most subjects' HLA-A and HLA-B alleles.

The count of this clone is one. Its antigen is as yet unknown. It was with 60 Vbeta and 13 Jbeta primers that the PCR ran. Profiling relied on immunoSEQ multiplex PCR, and the TCRdb table lists in-frame clones only, not all of them. The sample includes 50,000 or so clones, 77% of them seen just once. V dropped 4 bases and J dropped 3 bases, with 13 bases sitting between them. Germline loops: CDR1 SEHNR, CDR2 FQNEAQ (reference sequence). This CDR3 region has 15 residues. This sequence was found in a woman aged 35 to 49 in good health and CMV-seropositive. The sequenced sample was PBMCs. The chain carries TRBV7-9 and TRBJ1-5; D ambiguous. The CDR3 is CASSSDTGNNQPQHF. In DNA, the CDR3 is TGTGCCAGCAGCTCCGACACGGGAAACAATCAGCCCCAGCATTTT.